These 13 T cell receptor beta chains originate from one sample sequenced in a study of control samples from healthy donors and cancer patients (dated by TCRdb to 2019 to 2021). Receptors were amplified or captured by the immunoSEQ multiplex PCR assay. TCRdb mirrors the immuneACCESS table, restricted to in-frame sequences. Some clones are absent from its copies; in checked studies, under half trace to an unresolved V gene, and the reason for the others is unknown. The sample profile shows fewer than 200,000 clones; just over 85% of them were found once. Over 4% of the sample lies in the top ten. Sequencing input: blood. The origin of the receptors is a woman in her twenties or thirties in good health.

With regard to this clone: The same CDR3 can be traced to other DNA sequences in this sample. This chain uses TRBV28 with TRBJ2-7; D not certain. The CDR3 length is 12 residues. Per germline, CDR1 MDHEN and CDR2 SYDVKM. With 3 bases removed from V and 3 bases from J, the gap between germline ends came to 6 bases. The CDR3 protein is CASSFVGYEQYF. The CDR3 DNA sequence: TGTGCCAGCAGTTTTGTAGGCTACGAGCAGTACTTC.

This rearrangement joins TRBV6-1 to TRBJ1-3, with TRBD1 matching over 9 bases. Looked up from germline, CDR1 is MNHNS and CDR2 is SASEGT. With V trimmed by 4 bases and J by 0 bases, 10 bases remained unmatched. The CDR3 extends over 18 amino acids. The CDR3 loop reads CASSAGTGSLPSGNTIYF. In DNA, the CDR3 is TGTGCCAGCAGTGCCGGGACAGGGAGCCTCCCCTCTGGAAACACCATATATTTT.

The chain has TRBV24-1 and TRBJ1-1, with D maybe TRBD1 (5 bases). The germline V gene encodes CDR1 KGHDR and CDR2 SFDVKD. V lost 4 bases and J 5 bases, leaving 10 bases between the germline ends. This CDR3 is built from 13 residues. CDR3 in amino acids: CATSEIGGTEAFF. DNA for the CDR3: TGTGCCACCAGTGAAATCGGGGGGACTGAAGCTTTCTTT.

This rearrangement joins TRBV10-3 to TRBJ2-3; D is ambiguous. Germline V gene lookup returns CDR1 ENHRY and CDR2 SYGVKD. CDR3 length: 11 amino acids. Trimming stripped 2 bases from V and 7 bases from J, with 4 bases between. This chain's CDR3 is CAISEDHTQYF. The DNA for the CDR3 is TGTGCCATCAGTGAGGACCATACGCAGTATTTT.

In regard to this clone: Different DNA sequences within this sample yield the same CDR3. The chain carries TRBV5-1 and TRBJ1-2; no firm D call. Germline V lookup: CDR1 SGHRS, CDR2 YFSETQ. This CDR3 is built from 12 residues. Between the trimmed V and J ends, which lost 0 bases and 5 bases, there was a span of 5 bases. DNA of the CDR3: TGCGCCAGCAGCTTGGCGGGGTATGGCTACACCTTC. It codes for CASSLAGYGYTF.

The J gene is TRBJ1-2, the V gene TRBV27; a weak D match, TRBD1 (5 bases). V was trimmed by 2 bases and J by 8 bases, leaving 15 bases between them. The CDR3 is 14 amino acids. CDR1 is MNHEY, CDR2 SMNVEV, per germline (reference sequence). CDR3: CASSLGGERRGYTF. In DNA form, the CDR3 reads TGTGCCAGCAGTTTAGGGGGGGAGCGGAGAGGCTACACCTTC.

The chain is built from TRBV21-1 and TRBJ2-1; TRBD2 is the table's D call, not checked against the DNA. TRBV21-1 is reported as a pseudogene. The CDR3 totals 15 residues. The CDR3 is CASSGPSVGHNEQFF. The CDR3 bases are TGTGCCAGCAGCGGACCTAGCGTGGGACACAATGAGCAGTTCTTC.

To note about this clone: The identical CDR3 is also encoded by other nucleotide sequences in the sample. The chain combines TRBV9 with TRBJ2-3, with no clear D. Per the germline V gene, CDR1 is SGDLS and CDR2 is YYNGEE. Between the trimmed V and J ends, which lost 1 base and 6 bases, there was a span of 6 bases. This CDR3 comprises 12 residues. This CDR3 is CASSVSGDTQYF. CDR3 nucleotide sequence: TGTGCCAGCAGCGTATCCGGGGATACGCAGTATTTT.

This clone was counted a few times. The genes are TRBV7-9 and TRBJ2-2; no firm D call. The V end lost 7 bases, the J end lost 7 bases, and 19 bases lay between the germline ends. The germline V gene has CDR1 SEHNR and CDR2 FQNEAQ (reference sequence). CDR3 size: 15 residues. The CDR3, as DNA: TGTGCCAGCACCCCTCCCCAGCCCATAGTCGGGGAGCTGTTTTTT. Protein sequence: CASTPPQPIVGELFF.

There are a few counts of this clone. The V call is TRBV7-9, the J call TRBJ2-3; D remains unclear. The ends were cut back, 7 bases at V and 6 bases at J, with 8 bases in the middle. The CDR3 contains 11 residues. Per the germline V gene, CDR1 is SEHNR and CDR2 is FQNEAQ (reference sequence). The CDR3 DNA follows: TGTGCCAGCAACCCCGGGGATACGCAGTATTTT. Its protein product is CASNPGDTQYF.

The rearrangement joins TRBV9 to TRBJ2-1; the match to TRBD1 covers 11 bases. This CDR3 region has 14 residues. The V gene end was trimmed by 3 bases and the J gene end by 9 bases; junction bases not matched to a gene: 5. The germline gives CDR1 SGDLS, CDR2 YYNGEE. The CDR3, as DNA: TGTGCCAGCAGCGCCTCAGGGACAGGGGGTGAGCAGTTCTTC. As protein: CASSASGTGGEQFF.

The gene calls are TRBV28 and TRBJ2-1, with 9 bases identical to TRBD1. The germline V gene encodes CDR1 MDHEN and CDR2 SYDVKM. V lost 5 bases to trimming and J lost 8 bases; unmatched junction nucleotides: 10. The CDR3 totals 15 residues. DNA for the CDR3: TGTGCCAGCAGTCCTCCCGGGACAGGGAATCATGAGCAGTTCTTC. Translation: CASSPPGTGNHEQFF.

This clone was seen only once. The CDR3 loop is CASSPGRTEAFF. CDR3 nucleotide sequence: TGTGCCAGCAGCCCGGGACGTACTGAAGCTTTCTTT. The chain links TRBV7-9 to TRBJ1-1; possibly TRBD1 for D (5 bases). V was trimmed by 5 bases and J by 5 bases, leaving 9 bases between them. There are 12 residues in the CDR3. The germline CDR1 and CDR2 sequences are SEHNR and FQNEAQ (reference sequence).